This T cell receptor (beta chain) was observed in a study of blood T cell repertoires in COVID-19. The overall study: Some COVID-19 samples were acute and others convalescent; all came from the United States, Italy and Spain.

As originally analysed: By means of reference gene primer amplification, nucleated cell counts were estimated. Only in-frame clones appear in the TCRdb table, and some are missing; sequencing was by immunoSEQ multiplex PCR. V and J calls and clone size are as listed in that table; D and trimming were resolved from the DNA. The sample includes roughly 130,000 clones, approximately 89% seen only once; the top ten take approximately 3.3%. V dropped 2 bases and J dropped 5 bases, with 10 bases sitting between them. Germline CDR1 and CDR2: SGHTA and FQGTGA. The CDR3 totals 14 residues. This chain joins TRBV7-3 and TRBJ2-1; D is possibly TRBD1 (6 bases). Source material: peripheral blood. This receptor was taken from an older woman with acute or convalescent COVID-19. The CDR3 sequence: CASSLGGPNNEQFF. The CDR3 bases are TGTGCCAGCAGCTTAGGGGGCCCAAACAATGAGCAGTTCTTC.